The source of this T cell receptor beta chain is a study of cytomegalovirus exposure and HLA in healthy donors. Donors showed nominal health when sampled, although they likely had unrecorded immune exposures. This clone was found once. Its matching antigen is unknown. The study ran its PCR with 60 Vbeta and 13 Jbeta primers. This table comes from immunoSEQ multiplex PCR, and its TCRdb copy is limited to in-frame clones, with some not included. The sample holds about 110,000 clones, approximately 66% seen once. Study-level findings and limits: According to an earlier analysis, most TCR beta V segments yielded productive rearrangements about 87% or about 30% of the time.

This CDR3 contains 17 residues. J was trimmed by 1 base and V by 1 base; bases with no gene match: 6. Sequences were obtained from PBMCs. The receptor comes from a middle-aged man in good health and CMV-seropositive. The chain recombines TRBV5-3 with TRBJ2-2, with TRBD2 identical over 8 bases. TRBV5-3 is treated as an ORF (open reading frame) with a function not yet certain. The CDR3: CARSLRREGLNTGELFF. CDR3 in DNA: TGTGCCAGAAGCTTGCGACGGGAGGGCCTGAACACCGGGGAGCTGTTTTTT.